This T cell receptor (beta chain) was captured by sequencing in a study of T-cell memory formation after mild COVID-19 (dated by TCRdb to the early 2020s). Study-wide context: TCR sequence clusters from the two donors were largely donor specific. Longitudinal TCRalpha and TCRbeta repertoire sequencing tracked T-cell clones expanding and contracting after mild COVID-19 in two donors. The cohort was made up of two young adult volunteers, one female and one male, who were previously healthy. Beyond this particular receptor, the publication reports: From day 15 to 85, contracting clones showed balanced CD4/CD8 phenotypes, whereas a second wave of clones that expanded from day 15 to 37 leaned towards CD4+. Contracting CD4+ clones were located mainly in the CM and EM memory subsets, whereas CD8+ clones were found to be enriched in EMRA. The study included only two mild cases, and larger cohorts that include severe cases with pre-infection samples were judged to be necessary. Some responding clones were detected in pre-infection memory, suggesting pre-existing cross-reactive memory T cells joined the SARS-CoV-2 response. SARS-CoV-2 specificity of the second-wave clones peaking on day 37 was not confirmed.

Ficoll-Paque density gradient centrifugation was the method used to isolate PBMCs. A remark on this clonotype: The target of this receptor is not known. Base quality data are lacking; no much larger clone is found one base away.

Taken from cysteine to phenylalanine, the CDR3 has 15 residues. Only the CDR3 DNA stays, 45 bases, in frame from base 1. V is cut back by 4 bases and J by 4 bases, with 5 bases in the junction unmatched. From a lookup of the germline V gene, CDR1 and CDR2 are SGDLS and YYNGEE. Sequencing instrument: Illumina NovaSeq 6000. TCRalpha and TCRbeta cDNA libraries were constructed by 5'RACE with constant-segment primers, with sample barcodes and unique molecular identifiers being introduced. Trizol reagent was used to extract RNA from every sample. Libraries were amplified in two PCR steps, with a second sample barcode and Illumina TruSeq adapters added in the second step. The libraries were sequenced on an Illumina NovaSeq using 2 x 150 bp paired-end reads. The authors processed their data as follows. Reads were demultiplexed and collapsed into UMI-guided consensus sequences with migec v1.2.7. Using mixcr v2.1.11, the UMI consensuses were aligned to TRA and TRB V and J templates and assembled into clonotypes. A clonotype was counted as expanded or contracted only if both edgeR and NoisET called the change significant, with noise models trained on biological replicates. edgeR calls used a false discovery rate-adjusted p below 0.01 and a log2 fold-change threshold of 1. PCA with hierarchical clustering of max-normalized trajectories of the 1000 most abundant clonotypes was used as exploratory dynamics analysis. Separately sequenced CD4+ and CD8+ repertoires were used to assign a CD4 or CD8 phenotype to each responding clone. In TCRdb, the public reads were trimmed at Q25 with fastp and aligned with MiXCR, with productive beta chains retained. Each entry is one CDR3 protein sequence, shown with its most common DNA and genes. The V and J calls, along with clone size, are taken from TCRdb and not from the paper's own processing. For this sample there are 450,000 to 650,000 distinct CDR3 sequences; 20% appear just once. Approximately 12% of the sample is taken by the ten largest.

This clonotype was obtained from an adult woman who had mild COVID-19 (a few samples of this study predate the infection). The sample titles of this study are shuffled in the database, so cell type and time point are left out; the donor was told from shared clones. Sequenced material: PBMCs or a T cell subset sorted from them (not recorded which). The rearranged segments are TRBV9 and TRBJ2-1; 10 nucleotides in the junction match TRBD2. The CDR3 region: CASSITSGDYNEQFF. The nucleotide sequence is TGTGCCAGCAGCATAACTAGCGGGGATTACAATGAGCAGTTCTTC.